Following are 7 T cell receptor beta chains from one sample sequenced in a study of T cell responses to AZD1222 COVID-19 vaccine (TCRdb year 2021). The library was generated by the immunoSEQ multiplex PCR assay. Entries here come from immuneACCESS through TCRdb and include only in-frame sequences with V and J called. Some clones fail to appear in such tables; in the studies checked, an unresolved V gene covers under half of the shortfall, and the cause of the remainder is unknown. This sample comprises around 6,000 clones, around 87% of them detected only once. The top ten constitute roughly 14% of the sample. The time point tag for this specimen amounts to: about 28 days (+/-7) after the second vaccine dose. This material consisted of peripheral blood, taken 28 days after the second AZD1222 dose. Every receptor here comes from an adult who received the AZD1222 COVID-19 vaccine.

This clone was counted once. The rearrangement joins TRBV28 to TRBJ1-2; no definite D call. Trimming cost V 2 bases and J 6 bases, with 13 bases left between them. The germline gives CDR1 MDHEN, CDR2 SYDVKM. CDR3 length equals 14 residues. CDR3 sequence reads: CASSLQAPRDGYTF. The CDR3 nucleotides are TGTGCCAGCAGTTTACAGGCGCCAAGAGATGGCTACACCTTC.

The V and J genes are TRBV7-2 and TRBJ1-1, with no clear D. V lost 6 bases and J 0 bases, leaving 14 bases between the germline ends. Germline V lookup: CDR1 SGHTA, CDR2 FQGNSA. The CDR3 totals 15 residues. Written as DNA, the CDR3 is TGTGCCAGCAGTTTGAGGAACACCTTGAACACTGAAGCTTTCTTT. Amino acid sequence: CASSLRNTLNTEAFF.

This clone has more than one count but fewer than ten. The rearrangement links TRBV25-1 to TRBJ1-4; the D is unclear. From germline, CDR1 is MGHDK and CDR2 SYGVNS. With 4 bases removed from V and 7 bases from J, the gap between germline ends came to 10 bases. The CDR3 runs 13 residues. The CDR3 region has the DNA TGTGCCAGCAGTGGCCTACCGCGTGAAAAACTGTTTTTT. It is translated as CASSGLPREKLFF.

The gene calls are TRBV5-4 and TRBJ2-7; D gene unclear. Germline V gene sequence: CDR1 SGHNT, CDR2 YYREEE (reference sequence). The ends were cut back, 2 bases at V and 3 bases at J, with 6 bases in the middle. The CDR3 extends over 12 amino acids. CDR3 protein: CASSFYGYEQYV. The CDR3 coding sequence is TGTGCCAGCAGCTTTTACGGCTACGAGCAGTACGTC.

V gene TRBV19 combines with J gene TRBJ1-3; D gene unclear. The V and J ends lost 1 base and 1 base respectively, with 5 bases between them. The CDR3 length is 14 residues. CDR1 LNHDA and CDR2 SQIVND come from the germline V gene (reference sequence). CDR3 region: CASSIGRSGNTIYF. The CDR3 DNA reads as TGTGCCAGTAGTATAGGACGTTCTGGAAACACCATATATTTT.

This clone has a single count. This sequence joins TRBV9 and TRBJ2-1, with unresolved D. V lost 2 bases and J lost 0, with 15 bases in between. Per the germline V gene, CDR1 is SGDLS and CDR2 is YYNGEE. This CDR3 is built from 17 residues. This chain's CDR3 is CASSVHLSRSSYNEQFF. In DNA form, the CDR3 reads TGTGCCAGCAGCGTCCACCTTAGCAGAAGCTCCTACAATGAGCAGTTCTTC.

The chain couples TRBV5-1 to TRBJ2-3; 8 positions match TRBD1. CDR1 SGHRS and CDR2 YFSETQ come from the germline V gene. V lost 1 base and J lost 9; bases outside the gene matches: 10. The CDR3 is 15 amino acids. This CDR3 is CASSLSQGAVETQYF. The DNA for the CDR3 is TGCGCCAGCAGCTTGTCCCAGGGGGCCGTTGAAACGCAGTATTTT.